This TCR beta chain was recorded in a study of blood T cell repertoires in COVID-19. The protocol was immunoSEQ multiplex PCR, while the TCRdb copy is restricted to in-frame clones and leaves out a portion. The data hold 350,000 or so clones, with roughly 90% observed a single time. This clone came up a few times. Germline CDR1 is LNHDA and CDR2 is SQIVND (reference sequence). The CDR3 has 16 amino acids. The V end lost 4 bases, the J end lost 4 bases, and 17 bases lay between the germline ends. The receptor comes from a young woman who had recovered from COVID-19. Input material: PBMCs or T cells enriched from blood (not recorded which). This chain uses TRBV19 with TRBJ1-5, with D perhaps TRBD1 (5 bases). CDR3 loop: CASSNTGSGFNQPQHF. CDR3 in DNA: TGTGCCAGTAGTAATACAGGTTCGGGTTTTAATCAGCCCCAGCATTTT.